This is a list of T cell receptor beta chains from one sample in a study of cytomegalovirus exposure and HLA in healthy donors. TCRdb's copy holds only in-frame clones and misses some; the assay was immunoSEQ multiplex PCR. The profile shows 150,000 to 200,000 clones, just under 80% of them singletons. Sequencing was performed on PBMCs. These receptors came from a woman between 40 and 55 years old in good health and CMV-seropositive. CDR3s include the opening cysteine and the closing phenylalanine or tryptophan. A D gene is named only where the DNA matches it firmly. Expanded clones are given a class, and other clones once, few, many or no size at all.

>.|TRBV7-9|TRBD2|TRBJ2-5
CASSFWTSGGEVQYF
TGTGCCAGCAGCTTCTGGACTAGCGGGGGGGAGGTCCAGTACTTC
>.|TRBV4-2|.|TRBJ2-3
CASSQDYRGSDTQYF
TGTGCCAGCAGCCAAGATTACCGGGGGTCCGATACGCAGTATTTT
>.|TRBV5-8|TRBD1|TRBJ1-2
CASSLVAGGDYGYTF
TGTGCCAGCAGCTTAGTGGCAGGGGGCGACTATGGCTACACCTTC
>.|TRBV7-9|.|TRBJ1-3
CASSLAGAGGNTIYF
TGTGCCAGCAGCTTAGCGGGCGCGGGTGGAAACACCATATATTTT
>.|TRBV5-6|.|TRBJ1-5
CASSLGAGRQPQHF
TGTGCCAGCAGCTTGGGAGCAGGGCGTCAGCCCCAGCATTTT
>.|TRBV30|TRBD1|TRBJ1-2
CAWSVGQAMSYGYTF
TGTGCCTGGAGTGTGGGACAGGCAATGTCCTATGGCTACACCTTC
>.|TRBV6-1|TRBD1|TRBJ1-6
CASSTQGARALHF
TGTGCCAGCAGTACCCAGGGGGCGAGAGCCCTCCACTTT
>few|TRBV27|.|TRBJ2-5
CASSLFGGAYQETQYF
TGTGCCAGCAGTTTATTTGGAGGGGCCTACCAAGAGACCCAGTACTTC
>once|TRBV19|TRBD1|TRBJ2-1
CASSNLGTGGGEQFF
TGTGCCAGTAGTAATCTTGGGACAGGGGGCGGTGAGCAGTTCTTC
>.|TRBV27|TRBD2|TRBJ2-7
CASRSGGGSSYEQYF
TGTGCCAGCAGGTCTGGCGGGGGAAGCTCCTACGAGCAGTACTTC
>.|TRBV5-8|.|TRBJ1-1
CASSPYSNTEAFF
TGTGCCAGCAGCCCGTACAGCAACACTGAAGCTTTCTTT
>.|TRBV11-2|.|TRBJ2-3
CASSPGGGRADTQYF
TGTGCCAGCAGCCCCGGCGGTGGTAGAGCAGATACGCAGTATTTT
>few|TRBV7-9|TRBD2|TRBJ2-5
CASSRLAGAQETQYF
TGTGCCAGCAGCCGCCTAGCGGGGGCACAAGAGACCCAGTACTTC
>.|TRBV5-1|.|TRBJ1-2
CASSSPEGANYGYTF
TGCGCCAGCAGCTCTCCCGAGGGTGCTAACTATGGCTACACCTTC
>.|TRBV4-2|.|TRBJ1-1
CASSFSTVNTEAFF
TGTGCCAGCAGCTTTAGCACCGTTAACACTGAAGCTTTCTTT
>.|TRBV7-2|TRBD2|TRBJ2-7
CASSLAPVEGRVEQYF
TGTGCCAGCAGCTTAGCCCCCGTGGAGGGGAGGGTCGAGCAGTACTTC
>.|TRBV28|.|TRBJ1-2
CASSVFDGYTF
TGTGCCAGCAGCGTGTTTGATGGCTACACCTTC
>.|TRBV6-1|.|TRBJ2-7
CASSEAPGFLYEQYF
TGTGCCAGCAGTGAAGCCCCAGGGTTTCTCTACGAGCAGTACTTC
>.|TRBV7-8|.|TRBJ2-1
CASSLVPLTGHDEQFF
TGTGCCAGCAGCTTAGTTCCACTTACCGGTCACGATGAGCAGTTCTTC
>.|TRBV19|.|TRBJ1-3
CASEPNASGNTIYF
TGTGCCAGTGAGCCGAATGCCTCTGGAAACACCATATATTTT
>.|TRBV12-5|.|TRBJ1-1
CASGSRQVMNTEAFF
TGTGCTAGTGGTTCGAGACAGGTAATGAACACTGAAGCTTTCTTT
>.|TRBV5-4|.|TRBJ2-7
CASSLRGGSSYEQYF
TGTGCCAGCAGCTTAAGGGGAGGAAGCTCCTACGAGCAGTACTTC
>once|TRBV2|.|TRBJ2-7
CASRTQGSSYEQYF
TGTGCCAGCAGGACCCAGGGTAGCTCCTACGAGCAGTACTTC
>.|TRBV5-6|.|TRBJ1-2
CASSSLTGANYGYTF
TGTGCCAGCAGCTCCCTCACGGGGGCTAACTATGGCTACACCTTC
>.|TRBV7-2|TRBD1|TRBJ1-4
CASSLGQGGWSNEKLFF
TGTGCCAGCAGCTTAGGACAGGGCGGATGGTCGAATGAAAAACTGTTTTTT
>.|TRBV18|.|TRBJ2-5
CASSPYGEETQYF
TGTGCCAGCTCACCATACGGGGAAGAGACCCAGTACTTC
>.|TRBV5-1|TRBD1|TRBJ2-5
CASSLGGTGGQETQYF
TGCGCCAGCAGCTTGGGCGGGACAGGGGGGCAAGAGACCCAGTACTTC
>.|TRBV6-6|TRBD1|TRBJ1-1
CASRDQGQGFAEAFF
TGTGCCAGCAGGGACCAGGGACAGGGGTTTGCTGAAGCTTTCTTT
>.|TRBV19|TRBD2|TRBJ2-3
CASDSGDTDTQYF
TGTGCCAGTGATAGCGGGGACACAGATACGCAGTATTTT
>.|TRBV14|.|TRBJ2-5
CASSPKRTVQYF
TGTGCCAGCAGCCCCAAGCGAACCGTCCAGTACTTC
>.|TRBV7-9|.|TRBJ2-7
CSSNAGAGYEQYF
TGTTCCAGCAATGCGGGGGCCGGCTACGAGCAGTACTTC
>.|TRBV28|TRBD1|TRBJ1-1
CASSPGTGYFGVMNTEAFF
TGTGCCAGCAGTCCCGGGACAGGGTATTTTGGGGTGATGAACACTGAAGCTTTCTTT
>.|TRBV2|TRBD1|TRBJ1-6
CASSGGGESSPLHF
TGTGCCAGCAGTGGAGGGGGCGAGTCTTCACCCCTCCACTTT
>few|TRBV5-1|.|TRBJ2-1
CASSLGAGVNGSYNEQFF
TGCGCCAGCAGCTTGGGGGCAGGGGTTAATGGCTCCTACAATGAGCAGTTCTTC
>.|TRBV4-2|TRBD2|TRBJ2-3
CASSQRTSGDGDTQYF
TGTGCCAGCAGCCAACGGACTAGCGGGGATGGAGATACGCAGTATTTT
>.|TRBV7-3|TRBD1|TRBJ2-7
CASSLRRDRGFYEQYF
TGTGCCAGCAGCTTGCGTAGGGACAGGGGCTTCTACGAGCAGTACTTC
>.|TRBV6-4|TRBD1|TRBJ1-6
CASSLDRDNSPLHF
TGTGCCAGCAGTCTCGACAGGGATAATTCACCCCTCCACTTT
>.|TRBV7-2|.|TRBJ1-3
CASSLPSGVGNTIYF
TGTGCCAGCAGCTTACCCTCAGGGGTCGGAAACACCATATATTTT
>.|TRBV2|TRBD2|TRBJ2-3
CASSDYFGLVSDTQYF
TGTGCCAGCAGTGATTATTTCGGACTAGTCTCAGATACGCAGTATTTT
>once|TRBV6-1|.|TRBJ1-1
CASSELSGAAFF
TGTGCCAGCAGTGAACTATCAGGGGCAGCTTTCTTT
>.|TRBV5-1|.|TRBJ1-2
CASSFEAGSWRSDGYTF
TGCGCCAGCAGCTTTGAGGCAGGGTCGTGGCGCTCTGATGGCTACACCTTC
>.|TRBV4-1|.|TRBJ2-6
CASSQDELSGANGLTF
TGCGCCAGCAGCCAAGATGAGTTATCTGGGGCCAACGGCCTGACTTTC
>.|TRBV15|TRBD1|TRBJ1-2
CATSRIGTGVDYGYTF
TGTGCCACCAGCAGGATTGGGACAGGAGTCGACTATGGCTACACCTTC
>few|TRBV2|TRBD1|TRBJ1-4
CASSVLQGSLHEKLFF
TGTGCCAGCAGTGTGTTACAGGGGTCGTTACATGAAAAACTGTTTTTT
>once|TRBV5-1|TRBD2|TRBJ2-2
CASRPSGAGGELFF
TGCGCCAGCAGACCCAGCGGGGCGGGCGGGGAGCTGTTTTTT
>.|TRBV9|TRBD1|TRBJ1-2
CASSVAGQGGYTF
TGTGCCAGCAGCGTAGCGGGACAGGGTGGCTACACCTTC
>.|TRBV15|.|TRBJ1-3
CATSRDRRLGNTIYF
TGTGCCACCAGCCGTGACAGACGATTGGGCAACACCATATATTTT
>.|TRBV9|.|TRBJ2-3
CASSPAGPSTDTQYF
TGTGCCAGCAGCCCGGCGGGACCAAGCACAGATACGCAGTATTTT
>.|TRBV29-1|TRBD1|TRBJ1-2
CSGSQGSGYTF
TGCAGCGGCTCACAGGGGTCGGGCTACACCTTC
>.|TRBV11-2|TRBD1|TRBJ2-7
CASSFHRGEQYF
TGTGCCAGCAGCTTTCACAGGGGTGAGCAGTACTTC
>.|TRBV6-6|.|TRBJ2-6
CATSGANVLTF
TGTGCCACATCTGGGGCCAACGTCCTGACTTTC
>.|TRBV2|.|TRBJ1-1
CASVSDRNTEAFF
TGTGCCAGCGTGTCAGACAGAAACACTGAAGCTTTCTTT
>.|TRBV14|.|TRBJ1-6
CASSQEGGRLNSPLHF
TGTGCCAGCAGCCAAGAAGGGGGACGTCTAAATTCACCCCTCCACTTT
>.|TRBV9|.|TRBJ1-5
CASSAGTLPNQPQHF
TGTGCCAGCAGCGCTGGGACATTGCCCAATCAGCCCCAGCATTTT
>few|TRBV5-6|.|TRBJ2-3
CASSLAPGGPDTQYF
TGTGCCAGCAGCTTGGCCCCCGGGGGGCCAGATACGCAGTATTTT
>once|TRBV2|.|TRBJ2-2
CASMRWRELFF
TGTGCCAGCATGAGGTGGAGGGAGCTGTTTTTT
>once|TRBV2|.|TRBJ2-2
CASSDPRGELFF
TGTGCCAGCAGTGATCCCAGAGGGGAGCTGTTTTTT
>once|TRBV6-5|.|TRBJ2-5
CASSYSQDGVTQYF
TGTGCCAGCAGTTACTCACAGGATGGTGTGACCCAGTACTTC
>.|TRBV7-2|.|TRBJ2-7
CAGSLIYHEQYF
TGTGCCGGCAGCTTAATCTACCACGAGCAGTACTTC
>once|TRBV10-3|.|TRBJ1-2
CAISEPGEGYGYTF
TGTGCCATCAGTGAGCCAGGGGAAGGCTATGGCTACACCTTC